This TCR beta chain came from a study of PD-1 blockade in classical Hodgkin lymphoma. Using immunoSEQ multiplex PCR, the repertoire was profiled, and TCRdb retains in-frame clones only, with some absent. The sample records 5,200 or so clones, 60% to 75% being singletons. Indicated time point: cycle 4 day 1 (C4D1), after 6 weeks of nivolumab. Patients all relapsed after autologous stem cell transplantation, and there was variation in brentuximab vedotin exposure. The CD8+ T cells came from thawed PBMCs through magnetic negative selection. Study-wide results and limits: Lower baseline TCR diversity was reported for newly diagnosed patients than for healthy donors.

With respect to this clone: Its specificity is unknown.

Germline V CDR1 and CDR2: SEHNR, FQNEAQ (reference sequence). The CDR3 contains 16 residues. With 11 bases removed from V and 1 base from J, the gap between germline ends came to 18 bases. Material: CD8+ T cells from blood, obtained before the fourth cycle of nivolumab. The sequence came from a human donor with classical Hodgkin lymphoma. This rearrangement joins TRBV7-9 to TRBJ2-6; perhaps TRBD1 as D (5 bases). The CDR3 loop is CAPWGVQISGANVLTF. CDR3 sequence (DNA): TGTGCCCCTTGGGGCGTACAGATATCTGGGGCCAACGTCCTGACTTTC.